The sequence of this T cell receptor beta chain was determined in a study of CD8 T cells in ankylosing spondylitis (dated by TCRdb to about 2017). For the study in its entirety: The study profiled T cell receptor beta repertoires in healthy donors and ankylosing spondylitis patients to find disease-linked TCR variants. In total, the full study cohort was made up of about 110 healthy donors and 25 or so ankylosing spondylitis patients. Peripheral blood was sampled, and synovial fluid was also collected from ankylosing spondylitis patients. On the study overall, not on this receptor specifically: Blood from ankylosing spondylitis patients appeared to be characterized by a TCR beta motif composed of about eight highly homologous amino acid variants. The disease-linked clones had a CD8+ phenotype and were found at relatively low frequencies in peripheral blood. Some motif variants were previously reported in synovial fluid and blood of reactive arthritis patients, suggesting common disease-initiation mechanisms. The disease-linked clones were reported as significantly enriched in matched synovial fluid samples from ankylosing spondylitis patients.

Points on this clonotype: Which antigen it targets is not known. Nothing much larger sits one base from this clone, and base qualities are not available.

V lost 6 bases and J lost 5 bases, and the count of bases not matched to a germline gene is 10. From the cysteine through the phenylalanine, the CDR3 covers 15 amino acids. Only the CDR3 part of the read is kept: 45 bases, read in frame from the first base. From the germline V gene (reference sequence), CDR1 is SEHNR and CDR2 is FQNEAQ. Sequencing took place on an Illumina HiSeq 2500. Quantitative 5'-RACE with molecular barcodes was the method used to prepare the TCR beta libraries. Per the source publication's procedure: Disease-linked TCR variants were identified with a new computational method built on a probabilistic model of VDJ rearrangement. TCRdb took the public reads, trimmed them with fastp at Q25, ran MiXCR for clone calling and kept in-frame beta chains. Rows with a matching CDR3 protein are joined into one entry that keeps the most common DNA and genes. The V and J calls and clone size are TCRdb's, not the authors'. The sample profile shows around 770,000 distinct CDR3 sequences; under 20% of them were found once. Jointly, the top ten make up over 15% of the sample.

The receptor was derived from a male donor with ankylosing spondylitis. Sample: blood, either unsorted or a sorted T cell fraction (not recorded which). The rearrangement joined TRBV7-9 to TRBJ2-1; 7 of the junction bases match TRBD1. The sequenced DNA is TGTGCCAGCAGAGCTGGGACAGAAAGGGACAATGAGCAGTTCTTC. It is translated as CASRAGTERDNEQFF.